The 25 T cell receptor beta chains given below trace back to one sample, sequenced in a study of blood T cell repertoires in COVID-19. Method: immunoSEQ multiplex PCR; TCRdb's copy keeps in-frame clones and lacks some. The data contain about 350,000 clones, around nine tenths of them singletons. Sequencing used peripheral blood. The receptor set was obtained from a woman younger than 30 who had recovered from COVID-19.

The genes are TRBV29-1 and TRBJ1-4; D possibly corresponds to TRBD1 (5 bases). Per germline, CDR1 SQVTM and CDR2 ANQGSEA. The CDR3 is made up of 17 amino acids. CDR3 loop: CRLLFGGLTTTNEKLFF. The CDR3 DNA reads TGCAGGCTCCTGTTCGGGGGACTCACGACAACTAATGAAAAACTGTTTTTT.

This clone has only a few counts. This rearrangement joins TRBV21-1 to TRBJ1-5; the table's TRBD1 call for D was not verified on the DNA. TRBV21-1 is a pseudogene segment. This CDR3 contains 17 residues. CDR3 residues: CASSKVEAPREKQPQHF. In nucleotides, the CDR3 is TGTGCCAGCAGCAAAGTTGAGGCGCCCAGGGAAAAGCAGCCCCAGCATTTT.

J is TRBJ1-2 and V is TRBV20-1; D unclear. The CDR3 is 11 amino acids. Deletions cut 2 bases from V and 7 bases from J, with 8 bases between. The germline gives CDR1 DFQATT, CDR2 SNEGSKA (reference sequence). CDR3 sequence reads: CSARIDFGYTF. The CDR3 DNA is TGCAGTGCTAGAATTGACTTTGGCTACACCTTC.

The V gene is TRBV19, the J gene TRBJ2-7; 7 positions match TRBD1. V was clipped by 5 bases and J by 12 bases; unmatched bases: 16. The CDR3 extends over 14 amino acids. Per germline, CDR1 LNHDA and CDR2 SQIVND (reference sequence). The CDR3 loop is CASSRWTGYLRGYV. CDR3 nucleotides: TGTGCCAGTAGTCGCTGGACAGGTTATCTTAGGGGGTACGTC.

The rearrangement links TRBV7-2 to TRBJ2-5; 8 bases are shared with TRBD1. The CDR3 consists of 14 residues. J lost 5 bases, V lost 6 bases, and 8 bases had no gene match. From germline, CDR1 is SGHTA and CDR2 FQGNSA. The CDR3 spells CASSPTGAGETQYF. For the CDR3, the DNA is TGTGCCAGCAGTCCGACAGGGGCAGGGGAGACCCAGTACTTC.

Points on this clone: The germline gene is not matched at one end of the junction; a read error may be the cause. The CDR3 region has the DNA TGTGCCAGCAGTGAACTTCAAGCGGGAGCAGACGTGGATTCTCAACACCGGGGAGCTGTTTTT. Amino acids: CASSELQAGADVDSQHRGAVF. V and J are TRBV6-1 and TRBJ2-2, with TRBD2 identical over 8 bases. CDR1 is MNHNS, CDR2 SASEGT, per germline. The CDR3 consists of 21 residues.

The chain employs TRBV19 and TRBJ2-7, with D maybe TRBD2 (6 bases). The CDR3 sequence is 15 residues long. From germline, CDR1 is LNHDA and CDR2 SQIVND (reference sequence). V was shortened by 5 bases and J by 3 bases, with 17 bases between the two germline ends. The DNA of the CDR3 is TGTGCCAGTAGTTCCGGGATAGACGGGAGCTACGAGCAGTACGTC. Residues: CASSSGIDGSYEQYV.

The chain combines TRBV21-1 with TRBJ2-7; no DNA check was done on the table's D call, TRBD2. TRBV21-1 is listed as a pseudogene. The CDR3 consists of 15 residues. The DNA for the CDR3 is TGTGCCAGCAGAGGGTCGGGACCGGGGGAATACGAGCAGTACGTC. This gives the protein CASRGSGPGEYEQYV.

Here the CDR3 DNA reads TGTGCCATCCTTCTAGCGAACACCGGGGAGCTGTTTTTT. It codes for CAILLANTGELFF. The chain links TRBV7-6 to TRBJ2-2; D not resolved. This CDR3 contains 13 residues. Germline V CDR1 and CDR2: SGHVS, FNYEAQ. Between the trimmed V and J ends, which lost 10 bases and 0 bases, there was a span of 9 bases.

This chain joins TRBV9 and TRBJ2-2, with D uncertain. V lost 7 bases, J lost 0 bases, and 10 bases lay in between. Germline V gene data show CDR1 as SGDLS and CDR2 as YYNGEE. CDR3 length: 14 residues. Here the CDR3 DNA reads TGTGCCAGCCGAGAGGCCCCGAACACCGGGGAGCTGTTTTTT. Translated: CASREAPNTGELFF.

Only a few counts were recorded for this clone. The genes are TRBV3-1 (or the pseudogene TRBV3-2) and TRBJ1-1, with 7 nucleotides matching TRBD1. CDR1 is LGHDT, CDR2 YNNKEL, per germline (reference sequence). The CDR3 spans 13 residues. The V and J ends lost 4 bases and 7 bases, in that order; junction bases with no gene match: 6. The CDR3 reads CASSRTGGFEAFF. CDR3 nucleotides: TGTGCCAGCAGCCGGACAGGAGGATTTGAAGCTTTCTTT.

The rearrangement joins TRBV2 to TRBJ2-3; possible D gene TRBD1, 5 bases. The ends were cut back, 6 bases at V and 2 bases at J, with 9 bases in the middle. The CDR3 spans 13 residues. CDR1 and CDR2 (germline): SNHLY, FYNNEI. In DNA, the CDR3 is TGTGCCAGCAGAGAGACAGCCACAGATACGCAGTATTTT. Protein: CASRETATDTQYF.

The chain recombines TRBV5-1 with TRBJ1-1; TRBD1 is a possible D gene (5 bases). The V gene lost 4 bases and the J gene lost 1 base, with 14 bases spanning the gap. The CDR3 length is 15 residues. CDR1 and CDR2 from the germline V gene are SGHRS and YFSETQ. CDR3 sequence: CASSKITTANTEAFF. Written as DNA, the CDR3 is TGCGCCAGCAGCAAGATTACGACAGCGAACACTGAAGCTTTCTTT.

This chain links TRBV18 with TRBJ2-1; the match to TRBD2 covers 12 bases. The length of the CDR3 is 15 residues. Germline-derived CDR1 and CDR2 are KGHSH and LQKENI. V lost 1 base and J lost 9; bases outside the gene matches: 4. Written as DNA, the CDR3 is TGTGCCAGCTCACCACTGCTAGCGGGAGGGTCTGAGCAGTTCTTC. Amino acid sequence: CASSPLLAGGSEQFF.

This chain joins TRBV10-3 and TRBJ1-5; perhaps TRBD1 as D (6 bases). Germline lookup yields CDR1 ENHRY and CDR2 SYGVKD. This CDR3 comprises 14 residues. The V and J ends lost 10 bases and 1 base respectively, with 14 bases between them. CDR3 coding DNA: TGTGCCAGCTTAGGACAGACGAGCAATCAGCCCCAGCATTTT. Amino acids: CASLGQTSNQPQHF.

The chain is built from TRBV7-2 and TRBJ1-6, with D hard to call. Trimming shortened V by 1 base and J by 10 bases, and 11 bases separated the two germline ends. Germline assignment: CDR1 SGHTA and CDR2 FQGNSA. The CDR3 contains 14 residues. The CDR3 region has the DNA TGTGCCAGCAGCTTAGACCGGGTTCGATCACCCCTCCACTTT. Its protein product is CASSLDRVRSPLHF.

The chain links TRBV28 to TRBJ2-3, with TRBD2 identical over 7 bases. This CDR3 is built from 15 residues. Germline V CDR1 and CDR2: MDHEN, SYDVKM. Unmatched junction bases numbered 5, after V lost 3 bases and J lost 2 bases. The CDR3 sequence: CASSLLAEATDTQYF. CDR3 in DNA: TGTGCCAGCAGTTTGCTAGCGGAGGCCACAGATACGCAGTATTTT.

This clone was counted a single time. The rearrangement links TRBV7-2 to TRBJ2-4; a weak D match, TRBD2 (6 bases). CDR3 size: 14 residues. From germline, CDR1 is SGHTA and CDR2 FQGNSA. The germline V and J ends were trimmed by 1 base and 10 bases, with 14 bases remaining between them. CDR3 loop: CASSLGVEGGIQYF. The DNA for the CDR3 is TGTGCCAGCAGCTTAGGGGTTGAGGGAGGTATTCAGTACTTC. Full variable domain (remainder filled in from reference TRBV7-2 and TRBJ2-4): GAGVSQSPSNKVTEKGKDVELRCDPISGHTALYWYRQSLGQGLEFLIYFQGNSAPDKSGLPSDRFSAERTGGSVSTLTIQRTQQEDSAVYLCASSLGVEGGIQYFGAGTRLSVL.

The chain has TRBV12-3 or TRBV12-4 and TRBJ1-4; 11 bases are shared with TRBD1. The CDR3 contains 12 residues. V was pared by 8 bases and J by 16 bases, with 9 bases of the junction left unmatched. DNA of the CDR3: TGTGCCAGCGGGGACAGGGGGGTCTCTCGGTTTTTT. As protein: CASGDRGVSRFF.

This chain links TRBV11-2 with TRBJ2-5, with TRBD1 matching 9 bases. The CDR3 runs to 17 residues. The germline CDR1 and CDR2 sequences are SGHAT and FQNNGV. V lost 5 bases and J lost 0; bases outside the gene matches: 10. CDR3 residues: CASSRTPGTGYQETQYF. CDR3 DNA: TGTGCCAGCAGCAGAACCCCCGGGACAGGGTACCAAGAGACCCAGTACTTC.

The chain has TRBV6-2 or TRBV6-3 and TRBJ2-1; 8 bases are shared with TRBD1. The CDR3 extends over 17 amino acids. The trim removed 5 bases at V and 4 bases at J, leaving 13 bases unmatched. Germline CDR1 MNHEY, CDR2 SVGEGT. The CDR3 coding sequence is TGTGCCAGCAGTCACGATAAGATCAGGGGGCCGTACAATGAGCAGTTCTTC. This codes for CASSHDKIRGPYNEQFF.

The chain is built from TRBV5-5 and TRBJ2-7; a weak D match, TRBD1 (6 bases). CDR3 length equals 14 residues. V shed 3 bases and J shed 2 bases, with 12 bases lying between them. Germline CDR1 is SGHKS and CDR2 is YYEKEE (reference sequence). The CDR3 region is CASSSNRAPYEQYV. For the CDR3, the DNA is TGTGCCAGCAGCTCAAACAGGGCCCCCTACGAGCAGTACGTC.

In its sample, this clone was seen once. The chain employs TRBV5-1 and TRBJ2-1; maybe TRBD2 (5 bases). The CDR3 sequence is 15 residues long. The V end lost 4 bases, the J end lost 2 bases, and 13 bases lay between the germline ends. Looked up from germline, CDR1 is SGHRS and CDR2 is YFSETQ. The DNA of the CDR3 is TGCGCCAGCAGCGCCACTAGTCCCCCCTACAATGAGCAGTTCTTC. Protein sequence: CASSATSPPYNEQFF.

The chain has TRBV5-5 and TRBJ1-2, with TRBD1 identical over 8 bases. Germline trimming cut 0 bases from V and 3 bases from J; bases unmatched to any gene: 4. Per germline, CDR1 SGHKS and CDR2 YYEKEE (reference sequence). The CDR3 has 15 residues. The CDR3 sequence is CASSLVAGGDYGYTF. CDR3 DNA: TGTGCCAGCAGCTTGGTCGCAGGGGGCGACTATGGCTACACCTTC.

The table lists this clone with a count of one. The genes are TRBV7-8 and TRBJ2-2; TRBD1 matches 10 bases. The CDR3 totals 15 residues. With V trimmed by 6 bases and J by 3 bases, 4 bases remained unmatched. Per germline, CDR1 SGHVS and CDR2 FQNEAQ. In nucleotides, the CDR3 is TGTGCCAGCAGAAGGACAGGGGGTTACACCGGGGAGCTGTTTTTT. Protein: CASRRTGGYTGELFF.